The source of this T cell receptor (beta chain) is a study of blood T cell repertoires in COVID-19. CDR1 is PRHDT, CDR2 FYEKMQ, per germline (reference sequence). This CDR3 has 15 residues. The V gene lost 0 bases and the J gene lost 4 bases, with 10 bases spanning the gap. All enrollees were about 18 to 89 years old and from 20 to 30 US areas. Participant reports of clinical history set cohort assignment. TCRdb's copy holds only in-frame clones and misses some; the assay was immunoSEQ multiplex PCR. The sample holds fewer than 350,000 clones, around 85% seen once. This TCR was sampled from a woman in her thirties who had been exposed to COVID-19. Sequenced: PBMCs or T cells enriched from blood (not recorded which). This chain connects TRBV13 to TRBJ1-3, with no clear D. The CDR3 reads CASSLGEGLGNTIYF. The CDR3 bases are TGTGCCAGCAGCTTAGGCGAGGGTTTAGGAAACACCATATATTTT.